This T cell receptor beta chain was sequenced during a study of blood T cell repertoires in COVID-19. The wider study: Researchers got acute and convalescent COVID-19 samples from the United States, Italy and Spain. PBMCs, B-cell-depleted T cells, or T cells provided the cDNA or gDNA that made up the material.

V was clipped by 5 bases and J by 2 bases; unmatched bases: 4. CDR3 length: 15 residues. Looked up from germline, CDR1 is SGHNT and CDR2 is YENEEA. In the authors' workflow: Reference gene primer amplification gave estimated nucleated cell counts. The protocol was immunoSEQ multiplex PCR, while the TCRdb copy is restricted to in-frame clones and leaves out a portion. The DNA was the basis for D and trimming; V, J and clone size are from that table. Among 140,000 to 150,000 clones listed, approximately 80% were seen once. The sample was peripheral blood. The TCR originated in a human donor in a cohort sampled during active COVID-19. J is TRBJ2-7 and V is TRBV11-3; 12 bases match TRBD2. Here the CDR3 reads CASSPGTSGPYEQYF. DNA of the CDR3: TGTGCCAGCAGCCCCGGGACTAGCGGGCCCTACGAGCAGTACTTC.